The 22 T cell receptor beta chains presented below share a single source sample, sequenced in a study of blood T cell repertoires in COVID-19. Libraries were prepared by immunoSEQ multiplex PCR; TCRdb keeps only in-frame clonotypes and omits some of them. The sample has hundreds of thousands of clones, about 85% seen once. The sample comprised peripheral blood. Receptors originate from an elderly woman with active or convalescent COVID-19.

This clone was counted between two and nine times. The gene calls are TRBV4-1 and TRBJ2-5; 12 bases fit TRBD1. V lost 0 bases and J lost 5; bases outside the gene matches: 16. The germline V gene has CDR1 MGHRA and CDR2 YSYEKL. The CDR3 runs 20 residues. CDR3 sequence reads: CASSQDIPTPGQGARETQYF. DNA for the CDR3: TGCGCCAGCAGCCAAGATATCCCTACGCCGGGACAGGGGGCAAGGGAGACCCAGTACTTC.

The rearrangement joins TRBV6-5 to TRBJ2-1; 9 bases match TRBD1. CDR1 MNHEY and CDR2 SVGAGI come from the germline V gene. V was pared by 8 bases and J by 6 bases, with 11 bases of the junction left unmatched. The CDR3 has 15 amino acids. The CDR3 spells CASGTGIFGGNEQFF. The CDR3 DNA reads as TGTGCCAGCGGGACAGGGATTTTTGGGGGCAATGAGCAGTTCTTC.

This clone was detected once. The J gene is TRBJ2-1, the V gene TRBV11-3; 8 positions agree with TRBD1. The CDR3 runs to 13 residues. From germline, CDR1 is SGHNT and CDR2 YENEEA. The junction had 2 bases not matched to a gene; V was cut back by 5 bases and J by 5 bases. CDR3 nucleotides: TGTGCCAGCAGCCGGGACAGGAACAATGAGCAGTTCTTC. It encodes CASSRDRNNEQFF.

This chain joins TRBV15 and TRBJ1-2, with TRBD1 matching 9 bases. The CDR3 extends over 15 amino acids. J gave up 4 bases and V 0 bases, and 3 bases lay outside the gene matches. Germline V gene data show CDR1 as LNHNV and CDR2 as YYDKDF (reference sequence). The CDR3 sequence: CATSREQGAGYGYTF. The CDR3 DNA reads TGTGCCACCAGCAGAGAACAGGGGGCTGGCTATGGCTACACCTTC.

CDR3 region: CASSLDSRAGYTF. Here the CDR3 DNA reads TGTGCCAGCAGCCTGGACTCGAGGGCTGGCTACACCTTC. The chain couples TRBV7-3 to TRBJ1-2; D gene uncertain. V lost 5 bases, J lost 7 bases, and 14 bases lay in between. Germline V lookup: CDR1 SGHTA, CDR2 FQGTGA. The CDR3 runs to 13 residues.

V gene TRBV9 combines with J gene TRBJ1-4, with unresolved D. The CDR3 extends over 15 amino acids. Germline V gene data show CDR1 as SGDLS and CDR2 as YYNGEE. Between the trimmed V and J ends, which lost 2 bases and 1 base, there was a span of 9 bases. The CDR3 DNA is TGTGCCAGCAGCGTCGGCAGCGGAACTAATGAAAAACTGTTTTTT. It translates to CASSVGSGTNEKLFF.

The chain is built from TRBV3-1 (or the pseudogene TRBV3-2) and TRBJ1-3, with 7 bases that match TRBD1. The CDR3 extends over 16 amino acids. V shed 0 bases, J shed 6 bases, and the junction held 8 bases outside the gene matches. CDR1 and CDR2 (germline): LGHDT, YNNKEL (reference sequence). CDR3 sequence reads: CASSQETRTGKNTIYF. The CDR3 DNA follows: TGTGCCAGCAGCCAAGAGACAAGGACAGGAAAAAACACCATATATTTT.

Points on this clone: This sample also contains other DNA sequences that code for the same CDR3. The rearrangement uses TRBV19 and TRBJ2-7, with 7 bases that match TRBD2. Germline V gene sequence: CDR1 LNHDA, CDR2 SQIVND (reference sequence). This CDR3 has 14 residues. The ends lost 5 bases at V and 0 bases at J; junction bases unmatched: 4. The CDR3 nucleotides read TGTGCCAGTAGTGGGGGACTAACCTCCTACGAGCAGTACTTC. Translating gives CASSGGLTSYEQYF.

This chain uses TRBV5-4 with TRBJ2-7; D perhaps matches TRBD2 (6 bases). V was pared by 0 bases and J by 6 bases, with 16 bases between. The CDR3 spans 15 residues. Germline V gene sequence: CDR1 SGHNT, CDR2 YYREEE (reference sequence). CDR3 sequence: CASSLDLGGPREQYF. The DNA of the CDR3 is TGTGCCAGCAGCTTGGACCTGGGGGGACCCCGCGAGCAGTACTTC.

The CDR3 here is CASSNTDRAGANVLTF. CDR3 DNA sequence: TGTGCCAGTAGTAATACAGACAGGGCTGGGGCCAACGTCCTGACTTTC. The chain is built from TRBV19 and TRBJ2-6, with TRBD1 identical over 7 bases. CDR1 is LNHDA and CDR2 is SQIVND in the germline V gene (reference sequence). J lost 2 bases, V lost 4 bases, and 5 bases had no gene match. The CDR3 extends over 16 amino acids.

The gene calls are TRBV7-2 and TRBJ1-2; TRBD1 matches at 10 bases. Germline values: CDR1 SGHTA, CDR2 FQGNSA. The trim removed 5 bases at V and 5 bases at J, leaving 5 bases unmatched. The CDR3 loop spans 14 amino acids. The CDR3 protein is CASSGDRGGYGYTF. The DNA of the CDR3 is TGTGCCAGCAGCGGGGACAGGGGAGGGTATGGCTACACCTTC.

On this clone: Other DNA sequences in this specimen translate into the identical CDR3. The rearrangement links TRBV13 to TRBJ1-5, with 8 bases matching TRBD1. There are 18 residues in the CDR3. Germline-derived CDR1 and CDR2 are PRHDT and FYEKMQ (reference sequence). The ends lost 0 bases at V and 6 bases at J; junction bases unmatched: 13. The chain's CDR3 is CASSLGGGQGARLQPQHF. The CDR3 DNA follows: TGTGCCAGCAGCTTAGGGGGGGGGCAGGGGGCCCGCCTTCAGCCCCAGCATTTT. The full variable domain, in which reference TRBV13 and TRBJ1-5 provide the parts outside the CDR3, is AAGVIQSPRHLIKEKRETATLKCYPIPRHDTVYWYQQGPGQDPQFLISFYEKMQSDKGSIPDRFSAQQFSDYHSELNMSSLELGDSALYFCASSLGGGQGARLQPQHFGDGTRLSIL.

This clone was found once. The V and J genes are TRBV28 and TRBJ2-5, with D maybe TRBD1 (5 bases). V shed 1 base and J shed 5 bases, with 14 bases lying between them. The CDR3 is made up of 15 amino acids. Germline CDR1 MDHEN, CDR2 SYDVKM. The CDR3 loop reads CASSLFGQGGETQYF. The CDR3 DNA follows: TGTGCCAGCAGTTTATTCGGGCAGGGTGGTGAGACCCAGTACTTC. Together with reference TRBV28 and TRBJ2-5, the CDR3 gives the full variable domain: DVKVTQSSRYLVKRTGEKVFLECVQDMDHENMFWYRQDPGLGLRLIYFSYDVKMKEKGDIPEGYSVSREKKERFSLILESASTNQTSMYLCASSLFGQGGETQYFGPGTRLLVL.

The chain combines TRBV5-1 with TRBJ2-6; 8 bases match TRBD1. Germline values: CDR1 SGHRS, CDR2 YFSETQ. This CDR3 spans 16 amino acids. Losses at the gene ends were 6 bases for V and 0 bases for J; bases not matched to a gene: 5. DNA of the CDR3: TGCGCCAGCACCCCACAGGGGGGCTCTGGGGCCAACGTCCTGACTTTC. Residues: CASTPQGGSGANVLTF.

This chain connects TRBV6-2 or TRBV6-3 to TRBJ2-7, with 8 bases matching TRBD1. The length of the CDR3 is 15 residues. The germline V gene encodes CDR1 MNHEY and CDR2 SVGEGT. The J segment lost 1 base and the V segment lost 5 bases, leaving 7 bases of the junction unmatched. CDR3 loop: CASSPKTGASYEQYF. The CDR3 DNA follows: TGTGCCAGCAGTCCAAAGACAGGGGCGTCCTACGAGCAGTACTTC.

The chain employs TRBV7-2 and TRBJ2-3; D call uncertain. Germline V CDR1 and CDR2: SGHTA, FQGNSA. Deletions cut 1 base from V and 6 bases from J, with 8 bases between. The CDR3 spans 13 residues. The CDR3 spells CASSLVSVDTQYF. CDR3 DNA: TGTGCCAGCAGCTTAGTATCTGTGGATACGCAGTATTTT. Filled out from reference TRBV7-2 and TRBJ2-3, the complete variable domain reads GAGVSQSPSNKVTEKGKDVELRCDPISGHTALYWYRQSLGQGLEFLIYFQGNSAPDKSGLPSDRFSAERTGGSVSTLTIQRTQQEDSAVYLCASSLVSVDTQYFGPGTRLTVL.

The chain recombines TRBV5-4 with TRBJ2-3, with D possibly matching TRBD1 (5 bases). Germline CDR1 SGHNT, CDR2 YYREEE (reference sequence). Trimming stripped 2 bases from V and 3 bases from J, with 10 bases between. The CDR3 sequence is 14 residues long. The CDR3 DNA sequence: TGTGCCAGCAGCTTCACAGGTGCGACAGATACGCAGTATTTT. Translation gives CASSFTGATDTQYF.

The chain joins TRBV7-9 to TRBJ2-6; 13 bases are a match to TRBD2. The CDR3 is made up of 19 amino acids. The germline V gene encodes CDR1 SEHNR and CDR2 FQNEAQ (reference sequence). The V segment lost 5 bases and the J segment 0 bases; nucleotides outside the gene matches: 7. The CDR3 DNA sequence: TGTGCCAGCAGCACCCGACTAGCGGGAGGCTACTCTGGGGCCAACGTCCTGACTTTC. Translating gives CASSTRLAGGYSGANVLTF. Full variable domain (outside the CDR3, taken from reference TRBV7-9 and TRBJ2-6): DTGVSQNPRHKITKRGQNVTFRCDPISEHNRLYWYRQTLGQGPEFLTYFQNEAQLEKSRLLSDRFSAERPKGSFSTLEIQRTEQGDSAMYLCASSTRLAGGYSGANVLTFGAGSRLTVL.

The V gene is TRBV7-2, the J gene TRBJ2-5, with 9 bases aligning to TRBD2. With V trimmed by 1 base and J by 2 bases, 2 bases remained unmatched. There are 15 residues in the CDR3. Germline V gene sequence: CDR1 SGHTA, CDR2 FQGNSA. The CDR3 region has the DNA TGTGCCAGCAGCTTAGGCGGGGGGGCACAAGAGACCCAGTACTTC. Translating gives CASSLGGGAQETQYF.

J is TRBJ2-2 and V is TRBV30; D unclear. Germline CDR1 is GTSNPN and CDR2 is SVGIG (reference sequence). V was trimmed by 0 bases and J by 2 bases, leaving 7 bases between them. CDR3 length: 14 amino acids. The CDR3, as DNA: TGTGCCTGGAGTGTAGACTTTAACACCGGGGAGCTGTTTTTT. Its protein is CAWSVDFNTGELFF.

This rearrangement joins TRBV5-1 to TRBJ2-1; the D is unclear. The V gene lost 0 bases and the J gene lost 0 bases, with 7 bases spanning the gap. CDR3 length: 15 amino acids. Germline loops: CDR1 SGHRS, CDR2 YFSETQ. CDR3 region: CASSLGASSYNEQFF. The DNA of the CDR3 is TGCGCCAGCAGCTTGGGGGCCAGCTCCTACAATGAGCAGTTCTTC.

This chain connects TRBV18 to TRBJ1-3; no clear D gene. V was trimmed by 2 bases and J by 0 bases, leaving 8 bases between them. The CDR3 has 15 amino acids. The germline CDR1 and CDR2 sequences are KGHSH and LQKENI. The CDR3 protein is CASSPVKHSGNTIYF. The CDR3 region has the DNA TGTGCCAGCTCACCAGTAAAACACTCTGGAAACACCATATATTTT. The complete variable domain, with remaining parts taken from reference TRBV18 and TRBJ1-3, reads NAGVMQNPRHLVRRRGQEARLRCSPMKGHSHVYWYRQLPEEGLKFMVYLQKENIIDESGMPKERFSAEFPKEGPSILRIQQVVRGDSAAYFCASSPVKHSGNTIYFGEGSWLTVV.